Presented here are 10 T cell receptor beta chains from one specimen sequenced in a study of CD8+ T cells in alopecia areata. Sequencing relied on a cDNA template that was reverse transcribed from extracted RNA. Only in-frame clones appear in the TCRdb table, and some are missing; sequencing was by immunoSEQ multiplex PCR. The data contain 65,000 to 70,000 clones, roughly three fifths of them seen just once; the ten biggest clones take up about a sixth. The specimen comprised CD8+ T cells sorted from blood, sampled at week 0. These receptors were taken from a human donor with alopecia areata.

The CDR3 loop reads CASSQETVGYTF. In DNA, the CDR3 is TGCGCCAGCAGCCAAGAAACAGTAGGCTACACCTTC. This rearrangement joins TRBV4-1 to TRBJ1-2, with D unresolved. Germline CDR1 MGHRA, CDR2 YSYEKL. V lost 0 bases, J lost 8 bases, and 7 bases lay in between. This CDR3 has 12 amino acids.

The rearrangement links TRBV27 to TRBJ2-7; perhaps TRBD2 as D (6 bases). Trimming left V 4 bases short and J 5 bases short, with 12 bases between. Per the germline V gene, CDR1 is MNHEY and CDR2 is SMNVEV (reference sequence). The CDR3 contains 13 residues. The CDR3 spells CASSSGTAHEQYF. CDR3 DNA sequence: TGTGCCAGCAGTTCCGGGACTGCCCACGAGCAGTACTTC.

J is TRBJ1-1 and V is TRBV5-1; unclear D gene. Trimming removed 0 bases at V and 7 bases at J, with 7 bases between. CDR1 and CDR2 (germline): SGHRS, YFSETQ. The CDR3 is 12 residues long. The CDR3: CASSLGAVEAFF. CDR3 DNA sequence: TGCGCCAGCAGCTTGGGGGCGGTTGAAGCTTTCTTT.

This clone turned up a few times. The J gene is TRBJ2-7, the V gene TRBV28, with TRBD1 as a possible D gene (5 bases). The germline V and J ends were trimmed by 6 bases and 3 bases, with 18 bases remaining between them. The length of the CDR3 is 15 residues. Germline V gene lookup returns CDR1 MDHEN and CDR2 SYDVKM. CDR3 protein: CASRLNRLSIYEQYF. The CDR3 DNA follows: TGTGCCAGCAGACTAAACAGGTTATCAATCTACGAGCAGTACTTC.

The rearrangement uses TRBV5-1 and TRBJ1-1; D might be TRBD1 (6 bases). Germline CDR1 reads SGHRS; CDR2 reads YFSETQ. Trimming removed 6 bases from V and 1 base from J, with 16 bases in between. The CDR3 is 15 residues long. The CDR3 DNA reads as TGCGCCAGCACCCTGGGGGCAGGAGGGAACACTGAAGCTTTCTTT. Residues: CASTLGAGGNTEAFF. The full variable domain, with the rest looked up from reference TRBV5-1 and TRBJ1-1, is KAGVTQTPRYLIKTRGQQVTLSCSPISGHRSVSWYQQTPGQGLQFLFEYFSETQRNKGNFPGRFSGRQFSNSRSEMNVSTLELGDSALYLCASTLGAGGNTEAFFGQGTRLTVV.

The V call is TRBV7-6, the J call TRBJ1-1; D perhaps matches TRBD1 (5 bases). This CDR3 has 14 residues. The V gene's germline CDR1 is SGHVS and CDR2 FNYEAQ. Trimming took 5 bases from V and 2 from J, leaving 12 bases between them. The CDR3 loop is CASSENQGNTEAFF. For the CDR3, the DNA is TGTGCCAGCAGCGAAAACCAGGGCAACACTGAAGCTTTCTTT. Based on the CDR3 plus reference TRBV7-6 and TRBJ1-1, the full variable domain is GAGVSQSPRYKVTKRGQDVALRCDPISGHVSLYWYRQALGQGPEFLTYFNYEAQQDKSGLPNDRFSAERPEGSISTLTIQRTEQRDSAMYRCASSENQGNTEAFFGQGTRLTVV.

The count of this clone is one. The V and J genes are TRBV19 and TRBJ2-3; D not certain. V lost 9 bases and J 2 bases, leaving 12 bases between the germline ends. The CDR3 is 13 residues long. Germline CDR1 LNHDA, CDR2 SQIVND (reference sequence). CDR3 region: CASSLYITDTQYF. In DNA form, the CDR3 reads TGTGCCAGCTCCCTTTATATCACAGATACGCAGTATTTT.

There are a few counts of this clone. The rearrangement links TRBV10-3 to TRBJ2-7; a possible D gene is TRBD1 (5 bases). Trimming removed 2 bases at V and 3 bases at J, with 11 bases between. CDR1 ENHRY and CDR2 SYGVKD come from the germline V gene. There are 14 residues in the CDR3. CDR3 loop: CAISEGRVGYEQYF. The CDR3 region has the DNA TGTGCCATCAGTGAGGGCAGGGTGGGCTACGAGCAGTACTTC.

V gene TRBV2 combines with J gene TRBJ2-1, with 13 bases matching TRBD2. Trimming took 4 bases from V and 4 from J; bases not matched to a gene: 4. The CDR3 is 16 amino acids. Germline V gene sequence: CDR1 SNHLY, CDR2 FYNNEI. CDR3 sequence: CASSAGLAGTYNEQFF. In DNA form, the CDR3 reads TGTGCCAGCAGTGCGGGACTAGCGGGAACATACAATGAGCAGTTCTTC.

The genes are TRBV27 and TRBJ2-7; 8 bases fit TRBD2. V dropped 2 bases and J dropped 5; count of bases not matched to a gene: 11. CDR1 is MNHEY, CDR2 SMNVEV, per germline (reference sequence). The CDR3 has 16 amino acids. CDR3 sequence reads: CASSLIDTGLADEQYF. CDR3 in DNA: TGTGCCAGCAGTTTAATAGATACCGGACTAGCTGACGAGCAGTACTTC.